This is a list of T cell receptor beta chains from one sample in a study of cytomegalovirus exposure and HLA in healthy donors. Clones were read by immunoSEQ multiplex PCR, and TCRdb kept only the in-frame ones, dropping some. Here the sample spans 250,000 to 400,000 clones, roughly 86% being singletons. What was sequenced was PBMCs. The origin of the receptors is a man aged 30 to 39 in good health and CMV-seronegative. CDR3s include the opening cysteine and the closing phenylalanine or tryptophan. A D gene is named only where the DNA matches it firmly. The size of a clone is reported for some rows only, either as once, few or many, or as a class for expanded clones.

j_call | clone_size | v_call | d_call | cdr3_aa | cdr3_nt
TRBJ2-1 | NA | TRBV7-9 | NA | CASSSGSSYNEQFF | TGTGCCAGCAGCTCCGGTAGCTCCTACAATGAGCAGTTCTTC
TRBJ1-1 | once | TRBV6-5 | TRBD1 | CASSYAGTGDTEAFF | TGTGCCAGCAGTTACGCCGGGACAGGGGACACTGAAGCTTTCTTT
TRBJ2-5 | NA | TRBV18 | TRBD1 | CASSPLPGTGRLETQYF | TGTGCCAGCTCACCACTTCCCGGGACAGGGCGTTTGGAGACCCAGTACTTC
TRBJ2-1 | once | TRBV13 | TRBD1 | CASSFGTGGAGEQFF | TGTGCCAGCAGCTTCGGGACAGGGGGGGCAGGAGAGCAGTTCTTC
TRBJ1-5 | NA | TRBV2 | NA | CASTRDMGGPQHF | TGTGCCAGCACTCGGGACATGGGCGGGCCCCAGCATTTT
TRBJ2-5 | NA | TRBV5-6 | TRBD2 | CASSAAGLEVLETQYF | TGTGCCAGCAGCGCCGCGGGACTAGAAGTGCTAGAGACCCAGTACTTC
TRBJ1-1 | NA | TRBV7-9 | NA | CASEPRRFNTEAFF | TGTGCCAGCGAACCTAGGCGGTTCAACACTGAAGCTTTCTTT
TRBJ2-2 | NA | TRBV4-3 | NA | CASSQEGRRGLAGELFF | TGCGCCAGCAGCCAAGAGGGGCGGCGGGGATTGGCCGGGGAGCTGTTTTTT
TRBJ2-3 | NA | TRBV4-3 | NA | CASSQGGGTDTQYF | TGCGCCAGCAGCCAAGGGGGGGGCACAGATACGCAGTATTTT
TRBJ2-4 | NA | TRBV2 | TRBD1 | CASRGQGAKNIQYF | TGTGCCAGCAGGGGACAGGGGGCCAAAAACATTCAGTACTTC
TRBJ1-6 | NA | TRBV19 | NA | CASSRTGRNSPLHF | TGTGCCAGTAGTCGAACAGGGAGAAATTCACCCCTCCACTTT
TRBJ2-1 | NA | TRBV7-9 | NA | CASSPSGLREQFF | TGTGCCAGCAGCCCCTCGGGATTACGGGAGCAGTTCTTC
TRBJ2-7 | NA | TRBV29-1 | NA | CSVFAGYEQYF | TGCAGCGTATTTGCAGGGTACGAGCAGTACTTC
TRBJ2-3 | NA | TRBV4-1 | TRBD1 | CASSQDRDRGDTQYF | TGCGCCAGCAGCCAAGATAGGGACAGGGGAGATACGCAGTATTTT
TRBJ2-7 | NA | TRBV4-1 | TRBD1 | CASSQVMTGALYEQYF | TGCGCCAGCAGCCAAGTTATGACAGGGGCTCTCTACGAGCAGTACTTC
TRBJ2-2 | NA | TRBV7-8 | NA | CASSLLPLGLAGELFF | TGTGCCAGCAGCTTATTGCCCTTGGGGCTGGCCGGGGAGCTGTTTTTT
TRBJ2-7 | few | TRBV7-2 | TRBD1 | CASSSQDRGRKYF | TGTGCCAGCAGCTCGCAAGACAGGGGGCGAAAGTACTTC
TRBJ2-1 | NA | TRBV5-1 | TRBD2 | CASRFREGSYNEQFF | TGCGCCAGCCGTTTTAGGGAGGGCTCATACAATGAGCAGTTCTTC
TRBJ2-1 | NA | TRBV4-1 | NA | CASSQSQQIHNNEQFF | TGCGCCAGCAGCCAAAGTCAACAGATACACAACAATGAGCAGTTCTTC
TRBJ1-2 | NA | TRBV7-9 | NA | CASSLVGSNYGYTF | TGTGCCAGCAGCTTAGTGGGCAGCAACTATGGCTACACCTTC
TRBJ2-5 | NA | TRBV7-2 | NA | CASSLRPGVRGETQYF | TGTGCCAGCAGCTTACGGCCTGGAGTCCGGGGAGAGACCCAGTACTTC
TRBJ2-7 | NA | TRBV5-1 | NA | CASSLLSAGQVRGLAFHEQYF | TGCGCCAGCAGCTTACTATCAGCGGGACAGGTCAGGGGACTAGCTTTCCACGAGCAGTACTTC
TRBJ2-1 | NA | TRBV19 | NA | CASKGTNFRGSYNEQFF | TGTGCCAGTAAGGGGACAAATTTCAGGGGCTCCTACAATGAGCAGTTCTTC
TRBJ1-2 | NA | TRBV6-1 | TRBD1 | CASSDRDSRYYGYTF | TGTGCCAGCAGTGATCGGGACAGCCGCTACTATGGCTACACCTTC